Sequencing of this TCR beta chain was carried out in a study of blood T cell repertoires in COVID-19 (dated by TCRdb to 2020 to 2021). As for the study more broadly: Collaborator samples came from the United States, Italy and Spain and covered acute and convalescent phases of COVID-19. The prospective study material was composed of cDNA or gDNA derived from T cells, B-cell-depleted T cells, or PBMCs. Subjects who had been exposed to COVID-19, were actively infected with it, or had recovered from it provided the deeply sampled blood TCRbeta repertoires that made up the dataset. A freely available public database, intended as a resource for researchers studying the immune response to SARS-CoV-2, is where the repertoires were released. Samples came from the ongoing ImmuneRACE study (first 160 participants) plus 1,254 subjects from 6 global collaborators. A de-identified subject ID, COVID-19 status, age in years and sex were almost always included in the sample metadata. Where available, HLA class I and class II types were taken from metadata supplied by the sample provider and were not determined by assay-based typing.

Remarks on this clone: It has no known antigen specificity. No base quality information exists; no much larger clone differs at one position.

Each collaborating institution followed its own protocols to collect whole blood in K2EDTA tubes. Collaborator samples were shipped for TCRbeta analysis as frozen whole blood, isolated PBMCs, or DNA extracted from either sample type. TCRbeta CDR3 regions were amplified from genomic DNA by means of the immunoSEQ Assay, a bias-controlled multiplex PCR. Per the original workflow: The number of nucleated cells in each sample was estimated by amplification of reference gene primers within the assay. To quantify the absolute abundance of each unique TCRbeta CDR3 rearrangement, sequence reads were collapsed and filtered. Productive Simpson clonality was computed per sample as the square root of Simpson's diversity index over productive rearrangements. TCRdb stores this immuneACCESS table with in-frame sequences only. Part of the clones is absent; in the studies checked, under half of the shortfall reflects unresolved V genes, and no reason is known for the rest. V and J calls plus clone size are reproduced from that table; the DNA served to infer D and trimming. In this sample the table shows around 86,000 clones, roughly 88% of which occur a single time. Of the sample, around 12% is held by the ten largest clones.

Via the germline V gene, CDR1 is SGDLS and CDR2 YYNGEE. After removal of 7 bases from V and 10 bases from J, the junction retains 5 bases not matched to a gene. The CDR3 spans 13 residues, from the cysteine through the phenylalanine. CDR3 DNA is the only sequence kept; it has 39 bases, read in frame from the first base. Findings and caveats that apply to the study as a whole: The quantity of clinical and demographic metadata differed by source and by participant and was supplied without curation.

The receptor was derived from a human donor in a cohort sampled during active COVID-19. This receptor chain uses TRBV9 and TRBJ2-1, with 13 bases in between that match TRBD2. The sample taken for sequencing was peripheral blood. The CDR3 protein is CASGLAGAEEQFF. The nucleotides read TGTGCCAGCGGACTAGCGGGAGCTGAGGAGCAGTTCTTC.